The 17 T cell receptor beta chains below were found in one sample sequenced in a study of T-cell reconstitution after alpha-beta-depleted transplantation in children. Preparation of the TCRbeta library involved a method that used unique molecular identifiers. TCRdb reprocessed the PCR reads with MiXCR, giving one entry per CDR3 protein. The sample holds some 830,000 distinct CDR3 sequences; 16% are singletons and the top ten take approximately 4.5%. Specimen: PBMCs, mostly from graft donor cells, collected 360 days after TCRalphabeta/CD19-depleted stem cell transplant. The receptors here all came from a male patient younger than 18 who had a stem cell transplant for acute lymphoblastic leukemia, so the T cells may come from the graft donor.

This clonotype was found many times. The chain recombines TRBV7-9 with TRBJ1-2; D is perhaps TRBD1 (6 bases). V lost 1 base, J lost 3 bases, and 9 bases lay in between. This CDR3 comprises 14 residues. CDR1 is SEHNR, CDR2 FQNEAQ, per germline (reference sequence). In DNA, the CDR3 is TGTGCCAGCAGCTTAGTGTCAGGGGACTATGGCTACACCTTC. Translated: CASSLVSGDYGYTF.

This clonotype occurred many times. V gene TRBV24-1 combines with J gene TRBJ2-7; possible D gene TRBD1, 5 bases. The germline gives CDR1 KGHDR, CDR2 SFDVKD. This CDR3 contains 15 residues. V lost 3 bases and J 2 bases, leaving 13 bases between the germline ends. CDR3 bases: TGTGCCACCAGTGATGTCAGGGCTTTAACCTACGAGCAGTACTTC. Translation gives CATSDVRALTYEQYF.

The chain joins TRBV19 to TRBJ2-7, with 14 bases matching TRBD2. This CDR3 is 15 amino acids long. J lost 6 bases, V lost 7 bases, and 8 bases had no gene match. Germline assignment: CDR1 LNHDA and CDR2 SQIVND (reference sequence). The CDR3 DNA follows: TGTGCCAGTACCATAGCGGGACTAGCGGGAGCCGAGCAGTACTTC. Its translation is CASTIAGLAGAEQYF.

This clonotype was counted a few times. The chain employs TRBV13 and TRBJ2-7; tentatively, D is TRBD1 (7 bases). The CDR3 has 15 amino acids. V lost 5 bases to trimming and J lost 6 bases, with 20 bases between them. CDR1 and CDR2 from the germline V gene are PRHDT and FYEKMQ (reference sequence). CDR3 protein: CASSPDPTGTPEQYF. The CDR3 DNA follows: TGTGCCAGCAGCCCCGACCCGACAGGGACTCCCGAGCAGTACTTC.

This clonotype was seen a few times. The gene calls are TRBV4-1 and TRBJ2-5, with 7 bases lining up with TRBD1. V was pared by 3 bases and J by 5 bases, with 9 bases of the junction left unmatched. The CDR3 extends over 15 amino acids. Germline V gene sequence: CDR1 MGHRA, CDR2 YSYEKL. CDR3 sequence reads: CASSHHLTGLETQYF. Here the CDR3 DNA reads TGCGCCAGCAGCCACCACTTGACAGGGCTTGAGACCCAGTACTTC.

This clonotype was counted only a few times. V and J are TRBV12-3 or TRBV12-4 and TRBJ2-1; 15 bases agree with TRBD2. V shed 4 bases and J 5 bases; nucleotides not matched to a gene: 6. This CDR3 is built from 17 residues. In DNA, the CDR3 is TGTGCCAGCAGTTATCGGACTAGCGGGAGGGCCCACAATGAGCAGTTCTTC. Amino acid sequence: CASSYRTSGRAHNEQFF.

The V and J genes are TRBV2 and TRBJ2-1, with no clear D. V gave up 4 bases and J gave up 6 bases, with 7 bases separating them. This CDR3 spans 12 amino acids. In germline, CDR1 is SNHLY, CDR2 FYNNEI. The CDR3 sequence: CASSGHGNEQFF. CDR3 DNA: TGTGCCAGCAGTGGTCATGGCAATGAGCAGTTCTTC.

The V gene is TRBV20-1, the J gene TRBJ2-5; TRBD2 aligns across 9 bases. This CDR3 has 17 residues. V shed 0 bases, J shed 2 bases, and the junction held 10 bases outside the gene matches. In germline, CDR1 is DFQATT, CDR2 SNEGSKA (reference sequence). CDR3 protein: CSARDLLAGLGQETQYF. CDR3 DNA: TGCAGTGCTAGAGATCTCCTAGCGGGGTTGGGTCAAGAGACCCAGTACTTC.

This clonotype was detected ten times or more. The chain uses TRBV5-1 and TRBJ2-5; 7 bases are shared with TRBD2. V lost 3 bases, J lost 3 bases, and 8 bases stayed unmatched. The germline gives CDR1 SGHRS, CDR2 YFSETQ. This CDR3 comprises 15 residues. The CDR3 spells CASSSSGPGEETQYF. CDR3 coding DNA: TGCGCCAGCAGCTCTAGCGGTCCGGGGGAAGAGACCCAGTACTTC.

In its sample, this clonotype was seen a few times. The chain joins TRBV5-1 to TRBJ2-3, with D perhaps given as TRBD1 or TRBD2 (6 bases each). Germline V gene sequence: CDR1 SGHRS, CDR2 YFSETQ. V was pared by 5 bases and J by 8 bases, with 18 bases between. This CDR3 spans 14 amino acids. The CDR3: CASRVGGQTATQYF. In nucleotides, the CDR3 is TGCGCCAGCAGGGTCGGGGGCCAAACGGCTACGCAGTATTTT.

The rearrangement uses TRBV12-3 or TRBV12-4 and TRBJ2-7, with 12 bases matching TRBD2. With 2 bases clipped from V and 3 bases from J, the junction kept 2 bases outside the gene matches. The CDR3 has 15 residues. CDR3 bases: TGTGCCAGCAGTTTAAGACTAGCGGGAGACTACGAGCAGTACTTC. It specifies CASSLRLAGDYEQYF.

This clonotype was observed a few times. The chain employs TRBV19 and TRBJ2-7, with a weak D call TRBD1 (6 bases). The length of the CDR3 is 14 residues. Trimming shortened V by 8 bases and J by 7 bases, and 21 bases separated the two germline ends. Germline-derived CDR1 and CDR2 are LNHDA and SQIVND (reference sequence). The CDR3 loop is CASGATGEGLEQYF. CDR3 bases: TGTGCCAGTGGGGCGACAGGAGAAGGTTTAGAGCAGTACTTC.

This chain joins TRBV12-3 or TRBV12-4 and TRBJ2-7; TRBD1 might be the D (6 bases). The CDR3 spans 15 residues. Trimming took 1 base from V and 2 from J, leaving 12 bases between them. Written as DNA, the CDR3 is TGTGCCAGCAGTTTAGGGACAGCTATCCCCTACGAGCAGTACTTC. It yields the protein CASSLGTAIPYEQYF.

This chain uses TRBV5-1 with TRBJ2-5, with 13 positions matching TRBD2. The CDR3 has 17 residues. Germline V gene lookup returns CDR1 SGHRS and CDR2 YFSETQ. V lost 1 base, J lost 1 base, and 4 bases stayed unmatched. CDR3 protein: CASSLPRLAGGQETQYF. The CDR3 nucleotides are TGCGCCAGCAGCTTGCCCAGACTAGCGGGAGGCCAAGAGACCCAGTACTTC.

There are a few counts of this clonotype. This rearrangement joins TRBV4-2 to TRBJ2-7, with D unresolved. The V gene lost 1 base and the J gene lost 0 bases, with 13 bases spanning the gap. Germline-derived CDR1 and CDR2 are LGHNA and YNFKEQ. The CDR3 runs to 16 residues. For the CDR3, the DNA is TGTGCCAGCAGCCAAGTTGGAAGGGTGTTCTCCTACGAGCAGTACTTC. Translation: CASSQVGRVFSYEQYF.

This clonotype has more than one count but fewer than ten. The chain is built from TRBV4-1 and TRBJ2-7; a possible D gene is TRBD2 (5 bases). CDR1 is MGHRA, CDR2 YSYEKL, per germline. CDR3 length: 15 residues. Trimming left V 4 bases short and J 3 bases short, with 16 bases between. CDR3: CASSPGRGGGYEQYF. In DNA, the CDR3 is TGCGCCAGCAGCCCTGGCCGGGGTGGTGGCTACGAGCAGTACTTC.

V gene TRBV25-1 combines with J gene TRBJ1-6; 7 nucleotides match TRBD1. The CDR3 sequence is 15 residues long. V lost 6 bases, J lost 8 bases, and 10 bases stayed unmatched. Germline loops: CDR1 MGHDK, CDR2 SYGVNS. DNA of the CDR3: TGTGCCAGCAGAACAATGACAGGGACATATTCACCCCTCCACTTT. Amino acids: CASRTMTGTYSPLHF. The whole variable domain, remainder taken from reference TRBV25-1 and TRBJ1-6, is EADIYQTPRYLVIGTGKKITLECSQTMGHDKMYWYQQDPGMELHLIHYSYGVNSTEKGDLSSESTVSRIRTEHFPLTLESARPSHTSQYLCASRTMTGTYSPLHFGNGTRLTVT.